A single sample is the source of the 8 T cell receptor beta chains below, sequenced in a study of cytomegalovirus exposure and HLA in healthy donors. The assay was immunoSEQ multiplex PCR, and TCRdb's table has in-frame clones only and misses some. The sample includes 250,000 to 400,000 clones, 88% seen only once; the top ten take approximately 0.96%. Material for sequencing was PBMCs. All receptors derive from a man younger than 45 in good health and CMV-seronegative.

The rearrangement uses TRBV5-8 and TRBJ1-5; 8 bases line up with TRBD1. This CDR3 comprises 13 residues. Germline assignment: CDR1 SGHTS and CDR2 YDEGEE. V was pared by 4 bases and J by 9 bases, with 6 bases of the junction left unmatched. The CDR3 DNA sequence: TGTGCCAGCAGCCCTGGACAGGGTTCGCCCCAGCATTTT. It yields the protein CASSPGQGSPQHF.

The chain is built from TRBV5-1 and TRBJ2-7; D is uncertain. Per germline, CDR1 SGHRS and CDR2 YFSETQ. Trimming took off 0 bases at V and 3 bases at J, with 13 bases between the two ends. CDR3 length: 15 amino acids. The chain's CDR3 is CASSLEPTPNYEQYF. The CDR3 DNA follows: TGCGCCAGCAGCTTGGAGCCTACGCCTAACTACGAGCAGTACTTC.

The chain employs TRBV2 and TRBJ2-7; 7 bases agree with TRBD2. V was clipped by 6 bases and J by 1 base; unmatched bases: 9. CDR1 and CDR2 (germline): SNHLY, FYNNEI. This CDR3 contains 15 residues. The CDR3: CASRPFGGTSYEQYF. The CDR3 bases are TGTGCCAGCAGACCTTTCGGGGGGACTTCCTACGAGCAGTACTTC.

The CDR3 DNA is TGTGCCAGCAGCCTCTCACAGGGTTCCTACGAGCAGTACTTC. Translating it yields CASSLSQGSYEQYF. This chain connects TRBV9 to TRBJ2-7; TRBD1 might be the D (6 bases). The CDR3 length is 14 residues. V lost 4 bases to trimming and J lost 1 base, with 12 bases between them. The V gene's germline CDR1 is SGDLS and CDR2 YYNGEE. Complete variable domain (other parts from reference TRBV9 and TRBJ2-7): DSGVTQTPKHLITATGQRVTLRCSPRSGDLSVYWYQQSLDQGLQFLIQYYNGEERAKGNILERFSAQQFPDLHSELNLSSLELGDSALYFCASSLSQGSYEQYFGPGTRLTVT.

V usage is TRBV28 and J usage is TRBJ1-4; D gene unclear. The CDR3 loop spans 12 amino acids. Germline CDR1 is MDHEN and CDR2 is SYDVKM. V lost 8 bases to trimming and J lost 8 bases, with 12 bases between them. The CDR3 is CASGQNNEKLFF. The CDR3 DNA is TGTGCCAGCGGGCAGAATAACGAAAAACTGTTTTTT.

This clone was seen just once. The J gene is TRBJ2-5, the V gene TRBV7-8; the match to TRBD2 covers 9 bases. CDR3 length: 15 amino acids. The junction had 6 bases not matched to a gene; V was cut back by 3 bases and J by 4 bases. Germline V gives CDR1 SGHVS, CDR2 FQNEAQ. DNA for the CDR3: TGTGCCAGCAGCTTGGGGCGGGGGGGCCGAGAGACCCAGTACTTC. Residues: CASSLGRGGRETQYF.

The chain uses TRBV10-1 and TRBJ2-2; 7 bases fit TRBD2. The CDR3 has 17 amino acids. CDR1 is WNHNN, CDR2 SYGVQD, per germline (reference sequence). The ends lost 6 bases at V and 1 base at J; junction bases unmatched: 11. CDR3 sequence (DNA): TGCGCCAGCAGAGCCGGCCAGGGCGGGGGGAACACCGGGGAGCTGTTTTTT. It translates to CASRAGQGGGNTGELFF.

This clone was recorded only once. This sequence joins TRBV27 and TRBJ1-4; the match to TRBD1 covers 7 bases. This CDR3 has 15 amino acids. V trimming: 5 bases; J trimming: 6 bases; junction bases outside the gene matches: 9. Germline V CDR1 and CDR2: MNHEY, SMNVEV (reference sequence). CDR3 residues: CASSPRQGRDEKLFF. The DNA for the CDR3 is TGTGCCAGCAGTCCTCGACAGGGTCGGGATGAAAAACTGTTTTTT.